This record concerns one T cell receptor beta chain sequence. Original analysis: Amplification of reference gene primers was used by the study to estimate nucleated cell counts. The method was immunoSEQ multiplex PCR; TCRdb's version includes in-frame clones alone and lacks a portion of them. The DNA was the basis for D and trimming; V, J and clone size are from that table. The sample records approximately 100,000 clones, about 89% being singletons. These data are taken from a study of blood T cell repertoires in COVID-19. Looking at the study overall: The samples span acute and convalescent COVID-19 from the United States, Italy and Spain. T cells, B-cell-depleted T cells, or PBMCs supplied cDNA or gDNA.

The germline V and J ends were trimmed by 3 bases and 5 bases, with 8 bases remaining between them. The CDR3 extends over 13 amino acids. Germline CDR1 is LNHDA and CDR2 is SQIVND (reference sequence). This chain connects TRBV19 to TRBJ1-5; D unresolved. What was sequenced was peripheral blood. This receptor was identified in a human donor with acute or convalescent COVID-19. The donor label of this sample is uncertain. For the CDR3, the DNA is TGTGCCAGTAGTATGGTGGTAGATCAGCCCCAGCATTTT. Encoded protein: CASSMVVDQPQHF. The variable domain in full, completed from reference TRBV19 and TRBJ1-5, reads DGGITQSPKYLFRKEGQNVTLSCEQNLNHDAMYWYRQDPGQGLRLIYYSQIVNDFQKGDIAEGYSVSREKKESFPLTVTSAQKNPTAFYLCASSMVVDQPQHFGDGTRLSIL.